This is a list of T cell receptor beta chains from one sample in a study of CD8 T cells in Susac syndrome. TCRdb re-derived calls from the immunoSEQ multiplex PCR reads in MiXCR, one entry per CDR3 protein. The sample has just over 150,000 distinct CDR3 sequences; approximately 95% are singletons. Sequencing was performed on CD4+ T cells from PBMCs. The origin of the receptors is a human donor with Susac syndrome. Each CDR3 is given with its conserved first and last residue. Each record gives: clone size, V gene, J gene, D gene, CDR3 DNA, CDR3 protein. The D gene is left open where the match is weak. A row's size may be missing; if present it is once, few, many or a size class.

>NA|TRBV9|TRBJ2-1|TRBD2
TGTGCCAGCAGCCCTCGGACTAGCGGGGGGGCTGGCAATGAGCAGTTCTTC
CASSPRTSGGAGNEQFF
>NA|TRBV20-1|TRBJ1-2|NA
TGCAGTGCTAGAGATACGGTGGAGGGGGAAGGCTACACCTTC
CSARDTVEGEGYTF
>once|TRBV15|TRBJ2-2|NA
TGTGCCACCAGCAAAGAGTTAGCGACCTACGGGGAGCTGTTTTTT
CATSKELATYGELFF
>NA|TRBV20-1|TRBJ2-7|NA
TGCAGTGCCCCAACAGCCCACGAGCAGTACTTC
CSAPTAHEQYF
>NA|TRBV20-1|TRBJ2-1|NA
TGCAGTGCCGGGTCCGCGGGGGCTAGCTCCTACAATGAGCAGTTCTTC
CSAGSAGASSYNEQFF
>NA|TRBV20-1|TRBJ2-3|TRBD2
TGCAGTGCTCCCCTCAGGGCGGGGGGCACAGATACGCAGTATTTT
CSAPLRAGGTDTQYF
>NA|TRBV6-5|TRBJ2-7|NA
TGTGCCAGCAGTTACTCGAGGTCACGCGTCTACGAGCAGTACTTC
CASSYSRSRVYEQYF
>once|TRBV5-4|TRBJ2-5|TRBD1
TGTGCCAGCAGCTCTCCGGGACAGGCTTTTCGGCGAGAGACCCAGTACTTC
CASSSPGQAFRRETQYF
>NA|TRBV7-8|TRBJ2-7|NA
TGTGCCAGCAGCTTAGCGGGCGCAGGTACCTCCTACGAGCAGTACTTC
CASSLAGAGTSYEQYF
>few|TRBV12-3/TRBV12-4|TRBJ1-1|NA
TGTGCCAGCAGTTTAACCTGGGACACTGAAGCTTTCTTT
CASSLTWDTEAFF
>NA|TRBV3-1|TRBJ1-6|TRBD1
TGTGCCAGCAGCCAAGAAGGGACAGGTAATTCACCCCTCCACTTT
CASSQEGTGNSPLHF
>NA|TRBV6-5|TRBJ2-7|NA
TGTGCCAGCAGCGACGTTGGCAGCTCCTACGAGCAGTACTTC
CASSDVGSSYEQYF
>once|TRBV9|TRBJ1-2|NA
TGTGCCAGCAGCGTAGATCGAGGGGACTATGGCTACACCTTC
CASSVDRGDYGYTF
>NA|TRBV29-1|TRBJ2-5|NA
TGCAGCGTTGACGGCCAAGAGAAAGGGACCCAGTACTTC
CSVDGQEKGTQYF
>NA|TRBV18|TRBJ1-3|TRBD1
TGTGCCAGCTCACCTCCGGGACAGGGAAGAAACACCATATATTTT
CASSPPGQGRNTIYF
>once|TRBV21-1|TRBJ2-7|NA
TGTGCCAGCAGCAAAAGGGCAGACTACGAGCAGTACTTC
CASSKRADYEQYF
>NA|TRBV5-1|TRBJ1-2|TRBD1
TGCGCCAGCAGTCCAGGGGGTAGCTATGGCTACACCTTC
CASSPGGSYGYTF
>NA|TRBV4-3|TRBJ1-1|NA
TGCGCCAGCAGCCGAGACCGAGATGAAGCTTTCTTT
CASSRDRDEAFF
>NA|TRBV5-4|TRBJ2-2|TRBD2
TGTGCCAGCAGCTTCCAGCGGGGGACCGGGGAGCTGTTTTTT
CASSFQRGTGELFF
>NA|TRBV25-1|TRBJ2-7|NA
TGTGCCAGCAGTGCGTTCGGGGGATCCCGCTCCTACGAGCAGTACTTC
CASSAFGGSRSYEQYF
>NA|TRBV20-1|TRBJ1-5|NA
TGCAGTGCTAGAGGCTCTTCACAGCCCCAGCATTTT
CSARGSSQPQHF
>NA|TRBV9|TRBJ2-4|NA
TGTGCCAGCAGCGTAGGCCCGGAGAACATTCAGTACTTC
CASSVGPENIQYF
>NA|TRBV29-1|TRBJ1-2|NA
TGCAGCGTTGTAGCCGGAGGTGGCTACACCTTC
CSVVAGGGYTF
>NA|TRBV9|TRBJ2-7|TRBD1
TGTGCCAGCAGCTTCTTACAGGGGGGAATTGACGAGCAGTACTTC
CASSFLQGGIDEQYF
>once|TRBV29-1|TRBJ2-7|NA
TGCAGCGTTTTTGGGGGGCCGGGACTTGGAGCCTACGAGCAGTACTTC
CSVFGGPGLGAYEQYF
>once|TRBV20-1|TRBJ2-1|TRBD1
TGCAGTGCTAACGTCTGGACAGGGAGTAATGAGCAGTTCTTC
CSANVWTGSNEQFF
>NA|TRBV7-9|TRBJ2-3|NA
TGTGCCAGCAGCTTAGCGAGGGAGTGGAAGGGCACAGATACGCAGTATTTT
CASSLAREWKGTDTQYF
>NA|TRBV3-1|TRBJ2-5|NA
TGTGCCAGCAGCCAAGATGCAGAGAAGACCCAGTACTTC
CASSQDAEKTQYF
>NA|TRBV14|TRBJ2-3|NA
TGTGCCAGCAGCCAAAACTTGCTGGATACGCAGTATTTT
CASSQNLLDTQYF
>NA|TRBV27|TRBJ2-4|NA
TGTGCCAGCAGTGTGACAGGCGTAGCCAAAAACATTCAGTACTTC
CASSVTGVAKNIQYF
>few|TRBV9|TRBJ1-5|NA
TGTGCCAGCTCCCGCGGGGATCAGCCCCAGCATTTT
CASSRGDQPQHF
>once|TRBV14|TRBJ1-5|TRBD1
TGTGCCAGCAGCCAAGACTGGAGACAGGGGGCGCCTAACATCGTGGATCAGCCCCAGCATTTT
CASSQDWRQGAPNIVDQPQHF
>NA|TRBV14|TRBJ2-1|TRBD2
TGTGCCAGCAGCCAAGTAAAGGGACTAGCGGTTAATGAGCAGTTCTTC
CASSQVKGLAVNEQFF
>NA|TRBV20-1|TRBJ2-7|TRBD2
TGCAGTCCCACGCGGGGGGCCCTTCTCGAGCAGTACTTC
CSPTRGALLEQYF
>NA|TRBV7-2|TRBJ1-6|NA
TGTGCCAGCAGCTTATTGTCAGGGCGCAATTCACCCCTCCACTTT
CASSLLSGRNSPLHF
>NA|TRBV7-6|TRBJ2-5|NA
TGTGCCAGCAGCTTTAATGAGGAGACCCAGTACTTC
CASSFNEETQYF
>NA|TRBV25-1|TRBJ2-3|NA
TGTGCCAGCGCCCCGCGGAAGATTAGCACAGATACGCAGTATTTT
CASAPRKISTDTQYF
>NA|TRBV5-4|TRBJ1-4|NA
TGTGCCAGCTCCACGAGGAGGGATTCAACTAATGAAAAACTGTTTTTT
CASSTRRDSTNEKLFF
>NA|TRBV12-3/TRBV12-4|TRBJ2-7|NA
TGTGCCAGCAGTTTAGTCGCAGCCTACGAGCAGTACTTC
CASSLVAAYEQYF
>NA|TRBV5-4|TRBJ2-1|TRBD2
TGTGCCAGCAGCTTGGGGGGCCTAGCGGGGAACAATGAGCAGTTCTTC
CASSLGGLAGNNEQFF
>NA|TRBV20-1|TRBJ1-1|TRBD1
TGCAGTGCTAGGACCCAGGGAGCCTCAATCAGGGGGGCTTTCTTT
CSARTQGASIRGAFF
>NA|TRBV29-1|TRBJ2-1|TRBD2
TGCAGCGTTAACGGACTAGCCTGGGAGCAGTTCTTC
CSVNGLAWEQFF
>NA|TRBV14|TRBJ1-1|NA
TGTGCCAGCAGCCAAGTAGGCACGCCGCCTGGAGCTTTCTTT
CASSQVGTPPGAFF
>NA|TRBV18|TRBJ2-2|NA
TGTGCCAGCTCACCAACGATGGACACCGGGGAGCTGTTTTTT
CASSPTMDTGELFF
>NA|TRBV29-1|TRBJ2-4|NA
TGCAGCGGATGGGCGGGCCTTACGCAGTACTTC
CSGWAGLTQYF
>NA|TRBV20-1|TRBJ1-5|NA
TGCAGTGCTCGTTGGCCTGGGGGGGCGGGACAGCCCCAGCATTTT
CSARWPGGAGQPQHF
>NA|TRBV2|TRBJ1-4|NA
TGTGCCAGCCTCTTGGAGGGCATGAACGAAAAACTGTTTTTT
CASLLEGMNEKLFF
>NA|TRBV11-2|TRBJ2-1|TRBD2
TGTGCCAGCAGCTTACTAGCGGGGGGGACATTTAGCTCCTACAATGAGCAGTTCTTC
CASSLLAGGTFSSYNEQFF
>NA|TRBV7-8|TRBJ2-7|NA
TGTGCCAGCAGCTTAGAACAGGTATCCTACGAGCAGTACTTC
CASSLEQVSYEQYF
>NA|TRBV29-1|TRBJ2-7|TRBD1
TGCAGCGCTCGGGACAGGGGAACGGGGGAGCAGTACTTC
CSARDRGTGEQYF
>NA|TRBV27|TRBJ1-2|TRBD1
TGTGCCAGCAGTTTAAACAGGGGGGATGGCTACACCTTC
CASSLNRGDGYTF
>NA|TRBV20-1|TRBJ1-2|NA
TGCAGTGCTAGACCCGACGTTGGCTATGGCTACACCTTC
CSARPDVGYGYTF
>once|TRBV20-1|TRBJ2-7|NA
TGCAGTGCTAGAGATCGGCGGCGAACTACGGGCGAGCAGTACTTC
CSARDRRRTTGEQYF
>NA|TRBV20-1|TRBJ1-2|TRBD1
TGCAGTGCTAGAGACCTTCGACAGGGATCGGGTGGCTACACCTTC
CSARDLRQGSGGYTF
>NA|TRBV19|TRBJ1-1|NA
TGTGCCAGTAGTATTGGGAGGGGGAGGGCTGAAGCTTTCTTT
CASSIGRGRAEAFF
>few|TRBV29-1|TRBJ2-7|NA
TGCAGCGTTGACAGGGGACACGAGCAGTACTTC
CSVDRGHEQYF
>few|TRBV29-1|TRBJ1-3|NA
TGCAGCGTGCGGGATCCGAACTCTGGAAACACCATATATTTT
CSVRDPNSGNTIYF